Reported below is one T cell receptor beta chain. Its antigen is not identified. The data stem from a study of T cell responses to AZD1222 COVID-19 vaccine. Whole-study results and caveats: Possibly, clonal diversity was underestimated; donors were largely white British and included more females.

The CDR3 is made up of 13 amino acids. V was shortened by 5 bases and J by 4 bases, with 10 bases between the two germline ends. CDR1 is SGHTA, CDR2 FQGNSA, per germline. Profiling relied on immunoSEQ multiplex PCR, and the TCRdb table lists in-frame clones only, not all of them. The table lists approximately 100,000 clones, roughly 90% of them singletons. V usage is TRBV7-2 and J usage is TRBJ2-3; D perhaps matches TRBD1 (5 bases). The receptor's source is an adult in good health. This specimen consisted of peripheral blood, obtained on day 0 of MenACWY control vaccination. CDR3 amino acids: CASSNGAADTQYF. The CDR3, as DNA: TGTGCCAGCAGCAATGGGGCGGCAGATACGCAGTATTTT.